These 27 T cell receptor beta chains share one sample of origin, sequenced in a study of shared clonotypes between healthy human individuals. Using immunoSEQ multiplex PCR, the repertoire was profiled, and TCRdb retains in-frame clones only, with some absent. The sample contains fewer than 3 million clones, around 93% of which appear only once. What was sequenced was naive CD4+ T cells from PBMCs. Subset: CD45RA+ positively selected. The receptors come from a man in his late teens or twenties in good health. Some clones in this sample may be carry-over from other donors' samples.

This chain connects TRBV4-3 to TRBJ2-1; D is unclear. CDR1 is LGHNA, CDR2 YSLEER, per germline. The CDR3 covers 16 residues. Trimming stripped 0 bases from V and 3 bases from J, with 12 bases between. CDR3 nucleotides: TGCGCCAGCAGCCAAGAGGGCTCCCGTATCTACAATGAGCAGTTCTTC. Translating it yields CASSQEGSRIYNEQFF.

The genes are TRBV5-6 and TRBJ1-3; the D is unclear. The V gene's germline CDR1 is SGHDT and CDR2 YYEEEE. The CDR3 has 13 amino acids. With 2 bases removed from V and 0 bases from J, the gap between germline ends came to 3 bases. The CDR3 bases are TGTGCCAGCAGCTTTGACTCTGGAAACACCATATATTTT. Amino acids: CASSFDSGNTIYF.

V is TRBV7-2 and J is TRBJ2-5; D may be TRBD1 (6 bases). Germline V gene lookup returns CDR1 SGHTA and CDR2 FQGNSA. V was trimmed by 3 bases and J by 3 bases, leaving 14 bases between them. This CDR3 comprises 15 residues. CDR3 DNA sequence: TGTGCCAGCAGCTTGGCCGGGACATCTAAAGAGACCCAGTACTTC. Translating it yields CASSLAGTSKETQYF.

CDR3 in DNA: TGTGCCAGCAGCACCACGACAGGGGGCTTCTATGGCTACACCTTC. Its translation is CASSTTTGGFYGYTF. This rearrangement joins TRBV6-5 to TRBJ1-2, with TRBD1 matching over 10 bases. The CDR3 runs to 15 residues. The trim removed 6 bases at V and 4 bases at J, leaving 8 bases unmatched. The germline V gene has CDR1 MNHEY and CDR2 SVGAGI.

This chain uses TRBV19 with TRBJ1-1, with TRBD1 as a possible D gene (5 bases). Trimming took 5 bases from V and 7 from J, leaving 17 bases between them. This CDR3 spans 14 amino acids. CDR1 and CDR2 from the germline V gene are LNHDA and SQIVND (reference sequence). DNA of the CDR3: TGTGCCAGTAGTCTCCTTGGGGGGAGCGGTGAAGCTTTCTTT. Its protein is CASSLLGGSGEAFF. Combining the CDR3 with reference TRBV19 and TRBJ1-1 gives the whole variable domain DGGITQSPKYLFRKEGQNVTLSCEQNLNHDAMYWYRQDPGQGLRLIYYSQIVNDFQKGDIAEGYSVSREKKESFPLTVTSAQKNPTAFYLCASSLLGGSGEAFFGQGTRLTVV.

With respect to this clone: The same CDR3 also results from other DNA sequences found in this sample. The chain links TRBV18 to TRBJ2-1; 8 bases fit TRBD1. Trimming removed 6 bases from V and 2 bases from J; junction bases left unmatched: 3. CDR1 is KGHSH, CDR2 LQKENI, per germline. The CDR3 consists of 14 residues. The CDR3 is CASSPGQAYNEQFF. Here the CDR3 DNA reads TGTGCCAGCTCCCCGGGACAGGCCTACAATGAGCAGTTCTTC.

The CDR3 loop reads CSVDGTPSEGQYF. CDR3 nucleotide sequence: TGCAGCGTTGATGGGACTCCCTCGGAGGGGCAGTACTTC. The V call is TRBV29-1, the J call TRBJ2-7, with a weak D call TRBD2 (6 bases). The CDR3 is 13 residues long. Germline V lookup: CDR1 SQVTM, CDR2 ANQGSEA. The V end was cut by 3 bases, the J end by 9 bases, with 18 bases between.

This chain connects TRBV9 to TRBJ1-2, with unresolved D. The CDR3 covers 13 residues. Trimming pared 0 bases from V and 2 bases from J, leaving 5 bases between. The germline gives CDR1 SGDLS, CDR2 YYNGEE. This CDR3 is CASSVVGNYGYTF. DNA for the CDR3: TGTGCCAGCAGCGTAGTCGGGAACTATGGCTACACCTTC.

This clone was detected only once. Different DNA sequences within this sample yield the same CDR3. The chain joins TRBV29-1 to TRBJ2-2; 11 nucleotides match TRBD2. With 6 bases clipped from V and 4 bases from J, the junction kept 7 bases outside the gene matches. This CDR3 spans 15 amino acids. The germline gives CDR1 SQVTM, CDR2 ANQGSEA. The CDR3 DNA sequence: TGCAGCGTGGGAACTAGCGGGAGTGGCACCGGGGAGCTGTTTTTT. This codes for CSVGTSGSGTGELFF.

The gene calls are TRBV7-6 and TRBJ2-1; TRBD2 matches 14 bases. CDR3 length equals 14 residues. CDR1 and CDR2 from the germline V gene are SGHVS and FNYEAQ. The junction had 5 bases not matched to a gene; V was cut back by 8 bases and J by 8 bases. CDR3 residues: CASGRLAGGDEQFF. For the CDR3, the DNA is TGTGCCAGCGGTCGACTAGCGGGAGGGGATGAGCAGTTCTTC.

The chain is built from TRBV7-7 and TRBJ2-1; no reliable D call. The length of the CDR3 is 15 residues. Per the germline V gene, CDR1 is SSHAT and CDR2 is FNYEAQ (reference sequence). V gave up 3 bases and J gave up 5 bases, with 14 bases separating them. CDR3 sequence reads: CASSFSSGPNNEQFF. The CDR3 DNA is TGTGCCAGCAGCTTCTCTTCCGGCCCCAACAATGAGCAGTTCTTC.

The CDR3 sequence is CASSLAGTNTGELFF. CDR3 in DNA: TGTGCCAGCAGCTTAGCGGGAACCAACACCGGGGAGCTGTTTTTT. The chain combines TRBV5-4 with TRBJ2-2; 7 bases match TRBD2. Per germline, CDR1 SGHNT and CDR2 YYREEE (reference sequence). The CDR3 runs to 15 residues. After removal of 2 bases from V and 2 bases from J, the junction contained 3 bases not matched to a gene.

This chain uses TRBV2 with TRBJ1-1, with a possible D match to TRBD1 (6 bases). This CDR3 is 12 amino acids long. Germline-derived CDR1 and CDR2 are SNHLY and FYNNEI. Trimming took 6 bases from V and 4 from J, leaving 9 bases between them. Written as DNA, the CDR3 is TGTGCCAGCAGGGACAGCACCACTGAAGCTTTCTTT. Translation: CASRDSTTEAFF.

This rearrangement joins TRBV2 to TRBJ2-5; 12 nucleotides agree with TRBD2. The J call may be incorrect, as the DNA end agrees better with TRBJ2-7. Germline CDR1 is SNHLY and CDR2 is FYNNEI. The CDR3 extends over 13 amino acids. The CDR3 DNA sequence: TGTGCCAGCTCGACTAGCGGGAGTAGCGAGCAGTACTTC. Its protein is CASSTSGSSEQYF.

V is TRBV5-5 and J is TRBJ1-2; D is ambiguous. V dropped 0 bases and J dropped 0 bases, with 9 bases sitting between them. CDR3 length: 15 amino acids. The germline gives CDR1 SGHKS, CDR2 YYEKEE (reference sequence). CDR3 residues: CASSLEGSTNYGYTF. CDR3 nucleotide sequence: TGTGCCAGCAGCTTGGAAGGCAGTACTAACTATGGCTACACCTTC.

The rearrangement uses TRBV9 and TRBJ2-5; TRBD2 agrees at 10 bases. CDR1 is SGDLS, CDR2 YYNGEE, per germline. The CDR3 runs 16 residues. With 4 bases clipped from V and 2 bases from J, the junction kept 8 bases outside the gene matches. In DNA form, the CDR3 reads TGTGCCAGCAGCATTAGGACTAGCGGCCCGCAAGAGACCCAGTACTTC. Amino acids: CASSIRTSGPQETQYF. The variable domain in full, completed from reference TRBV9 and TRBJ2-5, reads DSGVTQTPKHLITATGQRVTLRCSPRSGDLSVYWYQQSLDQGLQFLIQYYNGEERAKGNILERFSAQQFPDLHSELNLSSLELGDSALYFCASSIRTSGPQETQYFGPGTRLLVL.

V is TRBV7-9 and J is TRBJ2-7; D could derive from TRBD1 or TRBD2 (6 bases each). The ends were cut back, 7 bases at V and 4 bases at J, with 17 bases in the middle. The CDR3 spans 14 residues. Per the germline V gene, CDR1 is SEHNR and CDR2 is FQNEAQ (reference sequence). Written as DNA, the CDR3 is TGTGCCAGCACCCTCCCGGAGGGGGATTACGAGCAGTACTTC. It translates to CASTLPEGDYEQYF.

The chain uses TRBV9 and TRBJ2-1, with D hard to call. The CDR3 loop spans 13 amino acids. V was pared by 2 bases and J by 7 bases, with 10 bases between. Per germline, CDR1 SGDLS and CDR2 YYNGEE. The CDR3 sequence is CASSVSRMNEQFF. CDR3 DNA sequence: TGTGCCAGCAGCGTCTCGAGGATGAATGAGCAGTTCTTC.

The CDR3 here is CASSLWTNTEAFF. The CDR3 DNA sequence: TGTGCCAGCAGCTTGTGGACGAACACTGAAGCTTTCTTT. V and J are TRBV5-4 and TRBJ1-1; no definite D call. Trimming left V 1 base short and J 1 base short, with 5 bases between. Per the germline V gene, CDR1 is SGHNT and CDR2 is YYREEE (reference sequence). The CDR3 loop spans 13 amino acids.

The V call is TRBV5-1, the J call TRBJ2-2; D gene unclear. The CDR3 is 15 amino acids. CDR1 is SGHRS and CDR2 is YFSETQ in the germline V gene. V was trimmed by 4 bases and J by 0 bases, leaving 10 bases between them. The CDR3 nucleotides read TGCGCCAGCAGCGATCCTACAGCGAACACCGGGGAGCTGTTTTTT. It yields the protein CASSDPTANTGELFF.

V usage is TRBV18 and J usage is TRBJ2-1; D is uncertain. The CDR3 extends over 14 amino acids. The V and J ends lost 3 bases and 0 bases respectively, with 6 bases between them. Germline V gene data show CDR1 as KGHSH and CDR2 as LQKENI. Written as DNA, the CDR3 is TGTGCCAGCTCACCGGAGAGCTCCTACAATGAGCAGTTCTTC. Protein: CASSPESSYNEQFF.

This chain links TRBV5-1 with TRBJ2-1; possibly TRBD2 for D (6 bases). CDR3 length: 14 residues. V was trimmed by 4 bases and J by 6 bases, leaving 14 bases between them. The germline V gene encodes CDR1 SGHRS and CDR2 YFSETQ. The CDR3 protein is CASSQAGRANEQFF. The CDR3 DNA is TGCGCCAGCAGCCAGGCGGGGCGGGCCAATGAGCAGTTCTTC.

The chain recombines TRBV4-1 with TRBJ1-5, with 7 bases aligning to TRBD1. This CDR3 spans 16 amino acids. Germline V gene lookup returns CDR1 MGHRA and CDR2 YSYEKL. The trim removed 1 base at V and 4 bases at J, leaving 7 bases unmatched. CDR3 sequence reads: CASSQVDRVANQPQHF. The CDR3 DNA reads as TGCGCCAGCAGCCAAGTCGACAGGGTCGCAAATCAGCCCCAGCATTTT.

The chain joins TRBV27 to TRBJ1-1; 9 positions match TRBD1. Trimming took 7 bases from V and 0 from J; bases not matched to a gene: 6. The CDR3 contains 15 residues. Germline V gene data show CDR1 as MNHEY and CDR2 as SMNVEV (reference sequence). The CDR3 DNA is TGTGCCAGCAACAGGGGGCGCGGGGTGAACACTGAAGCTTTCTTT. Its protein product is CASNRGRGVNTEAFF.

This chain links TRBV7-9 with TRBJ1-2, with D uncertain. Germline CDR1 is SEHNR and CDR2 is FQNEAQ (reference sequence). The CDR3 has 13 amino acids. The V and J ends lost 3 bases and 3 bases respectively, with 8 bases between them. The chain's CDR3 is CASSFVRDYGYTF. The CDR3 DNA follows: TGTGCCAGCAGCTTCGTCCGGGACTATGGCTACACCTTC.

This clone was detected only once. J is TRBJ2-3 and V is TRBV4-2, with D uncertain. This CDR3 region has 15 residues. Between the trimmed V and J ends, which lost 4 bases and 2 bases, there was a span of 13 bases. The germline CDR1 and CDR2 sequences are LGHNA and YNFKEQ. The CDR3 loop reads CASSPQQTYTDTQYF. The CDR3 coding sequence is TGTGCCAGCAGCCCCCAACAGACCTACACAGATACGCAGTATTTT.

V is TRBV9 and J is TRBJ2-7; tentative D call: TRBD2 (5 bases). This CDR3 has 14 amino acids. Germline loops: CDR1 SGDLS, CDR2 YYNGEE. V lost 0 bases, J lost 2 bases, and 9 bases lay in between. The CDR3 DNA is TGTGCCAGCAGCGTAGTGGGGAGCACCTACGAGCAGTACTTC. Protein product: CASSVVGSTYEQYF.